The source of this T cell receptor beta chain is a study of T cells in Graves' hyperthyroidism and ophthalmopathy. What was amplified from RNA transcripts were TCR beta CDR3 regions. HTBI primers were employed in a first-round RT-PCR of the TCR CDR3. One entry per CDR3 protein, called by TCRdb with MiXCR from the multiplex PCR reads. Of over 500,000 distinct CDR3 sequences in the sample, around 50% were seen once. The CDR3 sequence is 13 residues long. Trimming left V 0 bases short and J 4 bases short, with 7 bases between. CDR1 SGHKS and CDR2 YYEKEE come from the germline V gene (reference sequence).

Sequencing was done on a sample of peripheral blood or thyroid tissue (not recorded which). This chain links TRBV5-5 with TRBJ1-1; D uncertain. The receptor was derived from an adult woman with Graves' disease, either hyperthyroidism or ophthalmopathy (not recorded which). The CDR3 is CASSLGTSTEAFF. In DNA form, the CDR3 reads TGTGCCAGCAGCTTGGGAACCAGCACTGAAGCTTTCTTT. The full variable domain, its missing parts supplied by reference TRBV5-5 and TRBJ1-1, is DAGVTQSPTHLIKTRGQQVTLRCSPISGHKSVSWYQQVLGQGPQFIFQYYEKEERGRGNFPDRFSARQFPNYSSELNVNALLLGDSALYLCASSLGTSTEAFFGQGTRLTVV.